The following is a T cell receptor beta chain sequence with its context. The sample originates from a study of PD-1 blockade in classical Hodgkin lymphoma. Using immunoSEQ multiplex PCR, the repertoire was profiled, and TCRdb retains in-frame clones only, with some absent. The sample has about 28,000 clones, about nine tenths seen once. The CDR3 extends over 15 amino acids. V was pared by 4 bases and J by 5 bases, with 6 bases of the junction left unmatched. CDR1 and CDR2 from the germline V gene are MNHEY and SMNVEV (reference sequence). As for time point: newly diagnosed, previously untreated cHL patient sample. Researchers used newly diagnosed, untreated classical Hodgkin lymphoma PBMCs for comparison.

The specimen sequenced was peripheral blood mononuclear cells (PBMCs). The gene calls are TRBV27 and TRBJ1-5; TRBD1 agrees at 9 bases. This TCR was sampled from a human donor with classical Hodgkin lymphoma. DNA for the CDR3: TGTGCCAGCAGTTCCTTACGACAGGGGGATCAGCCCCAGCATTTT. The encoded protein is CASSSLRQGDQPQHF.